The TCR beta chain described here comes from a study of T cells expressing NK-cell markers. The CDR3 spans 12 residues. Germline V CDR1 and CDR2: DFQATT, SNEGSKA (reference sequence). TCRdb processed the 5' RACE reads again and assigns one entry to each CDR3 protein, with no DNA. The sample has about half a million distinct CDR3 sequences. V usage is TRBV20-1 and J usage is TRBJ2-1. This clonotype originated in a woman aged 50 to 60 in good health. The sample was blood T cells: a sorted CD56 or NKG2C T cell subset, CD4+ or CD8+ T cells, or bulk PBMC T cells (not recorded which). The CDR3 spells CSARDNSHEQFF.